These T cell receptor beta chains were read from a single sample in a study of blood T cell repertoires in COVID-19. The assay was immunoSEQ multiplex PCR, and TCRdb's table has in-frame clones only and misses some. Of around 500,000 clones in the sample, approximately 88% were seen once. The sequencing input was PBMCs or T cells enriched from blood (not recorded which). These receptors originate from a woman in her thirties or forties who had recovered from COVID-19. Each CDR3 is given with its conserved first and last residue. A D gene is named only where the DNA matches it firmly. Only some rows state a clone size, as once, few, many or a class for expanded clones.

V: TRBV3-1/TRBV3-2; size: -; D: -; J: TRBJ1-2; DNA: TGTGCCAGCAGCGGCCAAACGTATTTTGGTGGCTACACCTTC; CDR3: CASSGQTYFGGYTF
V: TRBV30; size: -; D: -; J: TRBJ1-2; DNA: TGTGCCTGGAGTGTGGGGCAGCCAAGGGGCTACACCTTC; CDR3: CAWSVGQPRGYTF
V: TRBV10-2; size: -; D: -; J: TRBJ1-1; DNA: TGCGCCAGCAGTGACAGGCCGAACACTGAAGCTTTCTTT; CDR3: CASSDRPNTEAFF
V: TRBV28; size: -; D: -; J: TRBJ1-3; DNA: TGTGCCAGCAGTTTCTCAGGAATGAGGGTCTCTGGAAACACCATATATTTT; CDR3: CASSFSGMRVSGNTIYF
V: TRBV15; size: few; D: TRBD1; J: TRBJ2-2; DNA: TGTGCCACCAGCTCTCTCAATCCGGGACAGGGGACCACCGGGGAGCTGTTTTTT; CDR3: CATSSLNPGQGTTGELFF
V: TRBV10-3; size: -; D: -; J: TRBJ1-4; DNA: TGTGCCATCAGTGTGGACAGATCTAATGAAAAACTGTTTTTT; CDR3: CAISVDRSNEKLFF
V: TRBV19; size: few; D: TRBD1; J: TRBJ1-2; DNA: TGTGCCAGTAGTATTCCCGGGACAGGGAACTATGGCTACACCTTC; CDR3: CASSIPGTGNYGYTF
V: TRBV7-9; size: -; D: TRBD2; J: TRBJ2-7; DNA: TGTGCCAGCAGTGCCGGGGGGGTGCAGTACTTC; CDR3: CASSAGGVQYF
V: TRBV29-1; size: -; D: TRBD2; J: TRBJ2-5; DNA: TGCAGCGTCAACATTTTAGCGGGGCAAGAGACCCAGTACTTC; CDR3: CSVNILAGQETQYF
V: TRBV5-6; size: -; D: -; J: TRBJ2-7; DNA: TGTGCCAGCAGCTTGGTCGGGGGACGTTGGTCCTACGAGCAGTACTTC; CDR3: CASSLVGGRWSYEQYF
V: TRBV6-4; size: -; D: TRBD2; J: TRBJ2-2; DNA: TGTGCCAGCAGTGACGAGCGGGGCGGGGAGCTGTTTTTT; CDR3: CASSDERGGELFF
V: TRBV7-9; size: -; D: TRBD1; J: TRBJ1-5; DNA: TGTGCCAGCAGCCGTGGACAGGGGGAAAATCAGCCCCAGCATTTT; CDR3: CASSRGQGENQPQHF
V: TRBV9; size: -; D: -; J: TRBJ1-2; DNA: TGTGCCAGCAGCGTTCCCAGGGGCCCCGGGCGGGGCTACACCTTC; CDR3: CASSVPRGPGRGYTF
V: TRBV11-3; size: -; D: -; J: TRBJ1-2; DNA: TGTGCCAGCAGCCTATACGCCGGCGAGCAGGCAGGCTATGGCTACACCTTC; CDR3: CASSLYAGEQAGYGYTF
V: TRBV28; size: few; D: TRBD1; J: TRBJ1-2; DNA: TGTGCCAGCAGTTCAGGACAGGGAGGCTATGGCTACACCTTC; CDR3: CASSSGQGGYGYTF
V: TRBV4-3; size: -; D: -; J: TRBJ1-4; DNA: TGCGCCAGCAGCCGCGGACAGAGTAATGAAAAACTGTTTTTT; CDR3: CASSRGQSNEKLFF
V: TRBV11-2; size: -; D: -; J: TRBJ1-2; DNA: TGTGCCAGCAGCAAGCAGGGTAACTATGGCTACACCTTC; CDR3: CASSKQGNYGYTF
V: TRBV19; size: -; D: TRBD1; J: TRBJ2-4; DNA: TGTGCCAGTAGTTCTTTTACTGGGACAGGGACGCTCTTC; CDR3: CASSSFTGTGTLF
V: TRBV12-5; size: -; D: TRBD1; J: TRBJ2-7; DNA: TGTGCTAGTGCCTTTGGTATCTCTCTCCGGGACAGGGGTGGAGAGCAGTACTTC; CDR3: CASAFGISLRDRGGEQYF
V: TRBV7-9; size: -; D: TRBD1; J: TRBJ1-6; DNA: TGTGCCAGCAGCGAACAGGGGAACGTAGGTTCACCCCTCCACTTT; CDR3: CASSEQGNVGSPLHF
V: TRBV7-2; size: -; D: TRBD1; J: TRBJ1-5; DNA: TGTGCCAGCAGCTTTTCAGGGGGCGGTTATAGCAATCAGCCCCAGCATTTT; CDR3: CASSFSGGGYSNQPQHF
V: TRBV27; size: -; D: -; J: TRBJ2-1; DNA: TGTGCCAGCAGTTCCCTTTCAGCGACAGTCGATGAGCAGTTCTTC; CDR3: CASSSLSATVDEQFF
V: TRBV7-9; size: few; D: -; J: TRBJ1-5; DNA: TGTGCCAGCAGCGGGGGACTTAGCAATCAGCCCCAGCATTTT; CDR3: CASSGGLSNQPQHF
V: TRBV7-9; size: -; D: TRBD1; J: TRBJ1-5; DNA: TGTGCCAGCAGCCTTTCGACAGGGGAGGGTCAGCCCCAGCATTTT; CDR3: CASSLSTGEGQPQHF
V: TRBV19; size: -; D: TRBD1; J: TRBJ2-4; DNA: TGTGCCAGTACCCCGGACAGGGGGCTTGGAGTGGCCAAAAACATTCAGTACTTC; CDR3: CASTPDRGLGVAKNIQYF
V: TRBV12-3/TRBV12-4; size: -; D: -; J: TRBJ1-3; DNA: TGTGCCAGCAGTTTCCGGAACACCATATATTTT; CDR3: CASSFRNTIYF
V: TRBV28; size: -; D: TRBD2; J: TRBJ2-7; DNA: TGTGCCAGCAGTACTAGCGGTAGCTCCTACGAGCAGTACTTC; CDR3: CASSTSGSSYEQYF
V: TRBV6-5; size: -; D: TRBD1; J: TRBJ1-2; DNA: TGTGCCAGCAGTTCCAGGGACAGAGTAAACTATGGCTACACCTTC; CDR3: CASSSRDRVNYGYTF
V: TRBV10-3; size: -; D: -; J: TRBJ1-1; DNA: TGTGCCATCAGTGGACCCGGGAGCCCCTTGAAGGCTTTCTTT; CDR3: CAISGPGSPLKAFF
V: TRBV5-1; size: -; D: TRBD1; J: TRBJ2-3; DNA: TGCGCCAGCAGCTTGGCCGGACAGGGGAGAAACACAGATACGCAGTATTTT; CDR3: CASSLAGQGRNTDTQYF
V: TRBV6-1; size: -; D: -; J: TRBJ1-2; DNA: TGTGCCAGCAGTGAATCGACAGGTCCTAACTATGGCTACACCTTC; CDR3: CASSESTGPNYGYTF
V: TRBV5-8; size: -; D: TRBD1; J: TRBJ1-2; DNA: TGTGCCAGCAGGGTGACAGGGTCCACTAACTATGGCTACACCTTC; CDR3: CASRVTGSTNYGYTF
V: TRBV6-1; size: -; D: -; J: TRBJ1-2; DNA: TGTGCCAGCAGTGAAGCCCCATACACCGGCTACACCTTC; CDR3: CASSEAPYTGYTF
V: TRBV27; size: -; D: -; J: TRBJ1-5; DNA: TGTGCCAGCAGTTTGGGGGGACCAAGGTATCAGCCCCAGCATTTT; CDR3: CASSLGGPRYQPQHF
V: TRBV11-2; size: -; D: TRBD2; J: TRBJ2-1; DNA: TGTGCCAGCAGCCTAGGACTAGCGTCTCGAGGTTTGGAGGAGCAGTTCTTC; CDR3: CASSLGLASRGLEEQFF
V: TRBV3-1/TRBV3-2; size: -; D: -; J: TRBJ1-1; DNA: TGTGCCAGCAGCCAAGCTAGGTACACTGAAGCTTTCTTT; CDR3: CASSQARYTEAFF
V: TRBV4-1; size: -; D: TRBD2; J: TRBJ2-3; DNA: TGCGCCAGCAGCCCATCAAGGACTAGCGGCCCCTCTAGCACAGATACGCAGTATTTT; CDR3: CASSPSRTSGPSSTDTQYF
V: TRBV6-2/TRBV6-3; size: -; D: -; J: TRBJ2-2; DNA: TGTGCCAGCAGTTCGCGACAGCATACGAACACCGGGGAGCTGTTTTTT; CDR3: CASSSRQHTNTGELFF
V: TRBV7-9; size: -; D: -; J: TRBJ2-7; DNA: TGTGCCAGCAGCTTAGCTGGGACACGAGCCTACGAGCAGTACTTC; CDR3: CASSLAGTRAYEQYF
V: TRBV6-5; size: -; D: -; J: TRBJ2-3; DNA: TGTGCCAGCAGTTACTCTCCCCCCCCGGGAACAGATACGCAGTATTTT; CDR3: CASSYSPPPGTDTQYF
V: TRBV19; size: -; D: TRBD2; J: TRBJ2-7; DNA: TGTGCCAGTACCGGGACTAGCGGGATGGGCGAGCAGTACTTC; CDR3: CASTGTSGMGEQYF
V: TRBV7-2; size: -; D: -; J: TRBJ2-7; DNA: TGTGCCAGCAGCTGGGGGCCCTACGAGCAGTACTTC; CDR3: CASSWGPYEQYF
V: TRBV9; size: -; D: -; J: TRBJ1-6; DNA: TGTGCCAGCAGCGTCCAGGCCCATCCACCCCTCCACTTT; CDR3: CASSVQAHPPLHF
V: TRBV7-8; size: few; D: -; J: TRBJ1-1; DNA: TGTGCCAGCAGCCAACAAAGGAACACTGAAGCTTTCTTT; CDR3: CASSQQRNTEAFF
V: TRBV2; size: few; D: -; J: TRBJ1-1; DNA: TGTGCCAGCAGTGACCTCGTGGCCCAGGGGCTTAGAACTGAAGCTTTCTTT; CDR3: CASSDLVAQGLRTEAFF
V: TRBV5-4; size: -; D: TRBD1; J: TRBJ1-4; DNA: TGTGCCAGCAGCTCCACAGGGGAGGCTAATGAAAAACTGTTTTTT; CDR3: CASSSTGEANEKLFF
V: TRBV4-3; size: -; D: TRBD2; J: TRBJ2-1; DNA: TGCGCCAGCAGCCATCTACTGGGAGGGTACAATGAGCAGTTCTTC; CDR3: CASSHLLGGYNEQFF